These 10 T cell receptor beta chains were all obtained from the same sample, sequenced in a study of T cell responses to AZD1222 COVID-19 vaccine. TCRdb keeps only in-frame clones here, not all; method: immunoSEQ multiplex PCR. The data show over 130,000 clones, with 85% to 90% seen just once and 3% to 4.5% held by the top ten. This specimen was peripheral blood, taken on day 0 of AZD1222 vaccination. The origin of the receptors is an adult in good health.

The chain employs TRBV5-6 and TRBJ1-2; D is ambiguous. V lost 8 bases to trimming and J lost 0 bases, with 11 bases between them. Per the germline V gene, CDR1 is SGHDT and CDR2 is YYEEEE. The CDR3 totals 13 residues. CDR3 bases: TGTGCCAGTATGGGCCGAGCTAACTATGGCTACACCTTC. Its translation is CASMGRANYGYTF.

V is TRBV5-1 and J is TRBJ2-3, with 8 nucleotides matching TRBD2. This CDR3 contains 14 residues. Trimming took 3 bases from V and 4 from J; bases not matched to a gene: 4. Germline CDR1 SGHRS, CDR2 YFSETQ. The CDR3 nucleotides read TGCGCCAGCAGCTCGGGACTAGTAGCAGATACGCAGTATTTT. Amino acids: CASSSGLVADTQYF.

The gene calls are TRBV3-1 (or the pseudogene TRBV3-2) and TRBJ1-4; D uncertain. There are 14 residues in the CDR3. Trimming left V 3 bases short and J 7 bases short, with 12 bases between. Germline V CDR1 and CDR2: LGHDT, YNNKEL (reference sequence). CDR3 in DNA: TGTGCCAGCAGCCACAGCTTGGTTCGTGAAAAACTGTTTTTT. This sequence encodes CASSHSLVREKLFF.

This clone has just one count. CDR3 in DNA: TGTGCCAGCAGTGGCACGACAGGGACCCATGGCTACACCTTC. Protein sequence: CASSGTTGTHGYTF. The chain combines TRBV6-6 with TRBJ1-2, with 7 bases fitting TRBD1. V lost 5 bases, J lost 6 bases, and 9 bases stayed unmatched. Germline V gene data show CDR1 as MNHNY and CDR2 as SVGAGI (reference sequence). The CDR3 runs to 14 residues.

Regarding this clone: Relative to the germline gene, one junction end is altered; a read error may explain this. The V call is TRBV7-9, the J call TRBJ2-7, with D unclear. The V gene's germline CDR1 is SEHNR and CDR2 FQNEAQ (reference sequence). The CDR3 totals 12 residues. CDR3 bases: TGTGCCAGCAGCCCAGACTCCGACGAGCAGTACTTC. Protein product: CASSPDSDEQYF.

J is TRBJ1-2 and V is TRBV29-1; D unclear. The CDR3 spans 13 residues. Germline assignment: CDR1 SQVTM and CDR2 ANQGSEA. V gave up 5 bases and J gave up 2 bases, with 12 bases separating them. In DNA, the CDR3 is TGCAGCGTTCAAGTAGACTTGAACTATGGCTACACCTTC. Protein sequence: CSVQVDLNYGYTF.

This chain connects TRBV7-2 to TRBJ2-7; D is ambiguous. The CDR3 spans 11 residues. V lost 5 bases, J lost 2 bases, and 4 bases lay in between. Looked up from germline, CDR1 is SGHTA and CDR2 is FQGNSA. This chain's CDR3 is CASSHTYEQYF. The CDR3 DNA is TGTGCCAGCAGCCATACCTACGAGCAGTACTTC.

The rearrangement uses TRBV12-5 and TRBJ1-1; no reliable D call. Germline V gene lookup returns CDR1 LGHNT and CDR2 FRNRAP. V was cut by 6 bases and J by 2 bases, with 10 bases left in between. The CDR3 is made up of 13 amino acids. For the CDR3, the DNA is TGTGCTAGTGGACTTCAGGATAACACTGAAGCTTTCTTT. It translates to CASGLQDNTEAFF.

The chain employs TRBV10-3 and TRBJ2-3; D possibly matches TRBD1 or TRBD2 (5 bases each). Trimming left V 2 bases short and J 6 bases short, with 9 bases between. The CDR3 spans 13 residues. CDR1 ENHRY and CDR2 SYGVKD come from the germline V gene. In DNA, the CDR3 is TGTGCCATCAGTGAGCCGGGGCAGGATACGCAGTATTTT. Amino acids: CAISEPGQDTQYF.

This chain uses TRBV5-4 with TRBJ1-2; no reliable D call. Germline loops: CDR1 SGHNT, CDR2 YYREEE (reference sequence). The length of the CDR3 is 15 residues. V lost 3 bases and J lost 0, with 12 bases in between. CDR3 sequence (DNA): TGTGCCAGCAGCTCCGGACCGAGGTCTAACTATGGCTACACCTTC. It specifies CASSSGPRSNYGYTF.